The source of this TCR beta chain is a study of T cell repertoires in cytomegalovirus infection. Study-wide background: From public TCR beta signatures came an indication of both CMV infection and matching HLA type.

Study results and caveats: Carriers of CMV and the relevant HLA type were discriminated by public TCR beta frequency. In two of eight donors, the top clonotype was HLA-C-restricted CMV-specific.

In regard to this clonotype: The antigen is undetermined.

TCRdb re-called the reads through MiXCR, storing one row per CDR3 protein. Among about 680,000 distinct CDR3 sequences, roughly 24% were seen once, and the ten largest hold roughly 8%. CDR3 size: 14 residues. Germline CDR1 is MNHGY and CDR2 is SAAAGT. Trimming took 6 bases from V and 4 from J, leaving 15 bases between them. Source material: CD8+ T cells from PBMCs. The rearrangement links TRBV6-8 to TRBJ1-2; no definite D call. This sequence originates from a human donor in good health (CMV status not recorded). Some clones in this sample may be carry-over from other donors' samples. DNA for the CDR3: TGTGCCAGCAGCATGTCCCCAAGTTTCTATGGCTACACCTTC. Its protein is CASSMSPSFYGYTF.